The 25 T cell receptor beta chains below were found in one sample sequenced in a study of cytomegalovirus exposure and HLA in healthy donors. 60 Vbeta and 13 Jbeta primers were used in PCR. Profiling relied on immunoSEQ multiplex PCR, and the TCRdb table lists in-frame clones only, not all of them. The sample has 90,000 to 120,000 clones, about 9.5% seen once. The sequenced material came from PBMCs. These TCRs come from a man between 40 and 49 years old in good health and CMV-seropositive.

This clone was counted only a few times. The J gene is TRBJ2-7, the V gene TRBV10-1, with a tentative D call TRBD1 (6 bases). V was trimmed by 8 bases and J by 0 bases, leaving 11 bases between them. Germline V gene data show CDR1 as WNHNN and CDR2 as SYGVQD (reference sequence). CDR3 length equals 13 residues. CDR3 coding DNA: TGCGCCAGCCAACGGGACAACTCCTACGAGCAGTACTTC. It codes for CASQRDNSYEQYF.

The table lists this clone with a few counts. This rearrangement joins TRBV25-1 to TRBJ1-2; no definite D call. Germline loops: CDR1 MGHDK, CDR2 SYGVNS. V was trimmed by 7 bases and J by 8 bases, leaving 14 bases between them. This CDR3 is 12 amino acids long. The CDR3 is CASIPLGKGYTF. The CDR3 DNA follows: TGTGCCAGCATTCCGCTCGGGAAGGGCTACACCTTC.

The rearrangement joins TRBV7-6 to TRBJ1-5; TRBD1 matches 7 bases. Looked up from germline, CDR1 is SGHVS and CDR2 is FNYEAQ. The junction had 9 bases not matched to a gene; V was cut back by 5 bases and J by 2 bases. This CDR3 is 16 amino acids long. The CDR3 spells CASSLRQGGGNQPQHF. The CDR3 DNA follows: TGTGCCAGCAGCCTACGACAGGGTGGAGGCAATCAGCCCCAGCATTTT.

This clone has a handful of counts. This sequence joins TRBV7-8 and TRBJ2-3, with TRBD2 identical over 8 bases. The junction had 4 bases not matched to a gene; V was cut back by 3 bases and J by 2 bases. This CDR3 has 15 amino acids. CDR1 is SGHVS, CDR2 FQNEAQ, per germline. CDR3 in DNA: TGTGCCAGCAGCTTTTCTAGCGGGCTCACAGATACGCAGTATTTT. Translation gives CASSFSSGLTDTQYF.

The gene calls are TRBV5-5 and TRBJ2-3, with a possible D match to TRBD1 (5 bases). CDR1 is SGHKS, CDR2 YYEKEE, per germline (reference sequence). V was cut by 0 bases and J by 2 bases, with 10 bases left in between. This CDR3 comprises 15 residues. CDR3 sequence: CASSLGQLITDTQYF. Here the CDR3 DNA reads TGTGCCAGCAGCTTGGGACAGCTAATCACAGATACGCAGTATTTT.

The chain has TRBV7-9 and TRBJ2-1; 8 nucleotides line up with TRBD2. The CDR3 loop spans 16 amino acids. Germline assignment: CDR1 SEHNR and CDR2 FQNEAQ (reference sequence). J gave up 5 bases and V 6 bases, and 12 bases lay outside the gene matches. CDR3 sequence (DNA): TGTGCCAGCAGTGTGATAGGAACTAGCGGTAACAATGAGCAGTTCTTC. Residues: CASSVIGTSGNNEQFF.

This chain links TRBV6-6 with TRBJ2-7; possible D gene TRBD2, 6 bases. This CDR3 spans 14 amino acids. With 6 bases removed from V and 6 bases from J, the gap between germline ends came to 18 bases. Germline lookup yields CDR1 MNHNY and CDR2 SVGAGI (reference sequence). Written as DNA, the CDR3 is TGTGCCAGCAGCGCGGGATCCCACCCGTTCGAGCAGTACTTC. Translating gives CASSAGSHPFEQYF.

The chain joins TRBV11-2 to TRBJ2-7; possible D gene TRBD2, 5 bases. Germline CDR1 is SGHAT and CDR2 is FQNNGV. V was shortened by 7 bases and J by 1 base, with 14 bases between the two germline ends. The CDR3 totals 14 residues. The CDR3 coding sequence is TGTGCCAGCACACCGAGGGAGTCATCCTACGAGCAGTACTTC. Translated, it gives CASTPRESSYEQYF. The variable domain in full, completed from reference TRBV11-2 and TRBJ2-7, reads EAGVAQSPRYKIIEKRQSVAFWCNPISGHATLYWYQQILGQGPKLLIQFQNNGVVDDSQLPKDRFSAERLKGVDSTLKIQPAKLEDSAVYLCASTPRESSYEQYFGPGTRLTVT.

V is TRBV4-2 and J is TRBJ2-7; 7 bases fit TRBD1. CDR3 length equals 14 residues. Per the germline V gene, CDR1 is LGHNA and CDR2 is YNFKEQ. With 4 bases clipped from V and 1 base from J, the junction kept 4 bases outside the gene matches. CDR3 DNA: TGTGCCAGCAGCCCCGGACAGGTTTCCTACGAGCAGTACTTC. Residues: CASSPGQVSYEQYF.

V and J are TRBV20-1 and TRBJ2-5; D remains ambiguous. The CDR3 is 11 residues long. Trimming took off 0 bases at V and 13 bases at J, with 12 bases between the two ends. Looked up from germline, CDR1 is DFQATT and CDR2 is SNEGSKA (reference sequence). The CDR3 protein is CSARDLTLRYF. CDR3 nucleotide sequence: TGCAGTGCTAGAGATCTGACTCTCCGGTACTTC.

V and J are TRBV5-8 and TRBJ2-7, with 8 nucleotides matching TRBD1. Germline V gene data show CDR1 as SGHTS and CDR2 as YDEGEE. The length of the CDR3 is 17 residues. With V trimmed by 4 bases and J by 0 bases, 12 bases remained unmatched. The chain's CDR3 is CASSPDFWTGSSYEQYF. CDR3 nucleotide sequence: TGTGCCAGCAGCCCAGATTTTTGGACAGGGAGCTCCTACGAGCAGTACTTC.

V usage is TRBV25-1 and J usage is TRBJ2-2; a weak D match, TRBD1 (6 bases). The V and J ends lost 3 bases and 2 bases respectively, with 19 bases between them. The CDR3 has 18 residues. From germline, CDR1 is MGHDK and CDR2 SYGVNS. The CDR3 coding sequence is TGTGCCAGCAGTGACCCAACTGCCGGGACAAGAAACACCGGGGAGCTGTTTTTT. Translated: CASSDPTAGTRNTGELFF. The whole variable domain, remainder taken from reference TRBV25-1 and TRBJ2-2, is EADIYQTPRYLVIGTGKKITLECSQTMGHDKMYWYQQDPGMELHLIHYSYGVNSTEKGDLSSESTVSRIRTEHFPLTLESARPSHTSQYLCASSDPTAGTRNTGELFFGEGSRLTVL.

Worth noting for this clone: Its ends do not fully match the called genes, so a read error is possible. The V gene is TRBV7-7, the J gene TRBJ2-7, with 8 bases aligning to TRBD1. Germline V gene sequence: CDR1 SSHAT, CDR2 FNYEAQ (reference sequence). The CDR3 sequence is 15 residues long. The CDR3 DNA follows: TGTGCTAGCACCCATAAGGGGACAGGCCCCTACGAGCAGTACTTC. Translation gives CASTHKGTGPYEQYF.

This clone was picked up a small number of times. This chain connects TRBV5-1 to TRBJ2-7; no reliable D call. V dropped 4 bases and J dropped 6 bases, with 14 bases sitting between them. CDR3 length equals 13 residues. The germline CDR1 and CDR2 sequences are SGHRS and YFSETQ. The CDR3 region is CASSTEFAGEQYF. For the CDR3, the DNA is TGCGCCAGCAGCACCGAGTTTGCCGGCGAGCAGTACTTC.

This clone was detected a few times. V and J are TRBV28 and TRBJ2-5; 8 positions agree with TRBD1. Germline V CDR1 and CDR2: MDHEN, SYDVKM. The CDR3 contains 14 residues. J lost 1 base, V lost 5 bases, and 3 bases had no gene match. For the CDR3, the DNA is TGTGCCAGCAGTAACAGGGGGACCCAAGAGACCCAGTACTTC. As protein: CASSNRGTQETQYF. The whole variable domain, filled in from reference TRBV28 and TRBJ2-5, reads DVKVTQSSRYLVKRTGEKVFLECVQDMDHENMFWYRQDPGLGLRLIYFSYDVKMKEKGDIPEGYSVSREKKERFSLILESASTNQTSMYLCASSNRGTQETQYFGPGTRLLVL.

The chain employs TRBV5-5 and TRBJ1-6, with TRBD1 matching 7 bases. The germline V gene encodes CDR1 SGHKS and CDR2 YYEKEE (reference sequence). This CDR3 comprises 15 residues. V trimming: 5 bases; J trimming: 9 bases; junction bases outside the gene matches: 11. CDR3 region: CASRKTGTDISPLHF. In DNA, the CDR3 is TGTGCCAGCAGAAAAACCGGGACAGATATTTCACCCCTCCACTTT.

V and J are TRBV19 and TRBJ2-3, with 8 bases fitting TRBD2. Trimming removed 1 base from V and 4 bases from J; junction bases left unmatched: 13. The CDR3 has 18 residues. In germline, CDR1 is LNHDA, CDR2 SQIVND (reference sequence). CDR3 loop: CASSIAPGGASGADTQYF. CDR3 in DNA: TGTGCCAGTAGTATAGCCCCGGGGGGGGCGAGTGGGGCAGATACGCAGTATTTT.

A few counts support this clone. The chain combines TRBV4-2 with TRBJ2-5, with TRBD1 matching over 7 bases. Gene TRBJ2-7 matches the end of the DNA better, so the J call may be wrong. The CDR3 consists of 13 residues. In germline, CDR1 is LGHNA, CDR2 YNFKEQ. The CDR3 nucleotides read TGTGCCAGCAGCCGGGACAGCCTCTACGAGCAGTACTTC. Protein sequence: CASSRDSLYEQYF.

A few counts support this clone. The sample holds other DNA sequences that translate to the same CDR3. The chain combines TRBV27 with TRBJ1-5; D gene unclear. CDR3 length: 13 amino acids. Looked up from germline, CDR1 is MNHEY and CDR2 is SMNVEV (reference sequence). The ends were cut back, 2 bases at V and 2 bases at J, with 4 bases in the middle. Here the CDR3 reads CASSLTGNQPQHF. CDR3 DNA sequence: TGTGCCAGCAGTTTAACAGGCAATCAGCCCCAGCATTTT.

The V and J genes are TRBV18 and TRBJ2-5; 8 bases match TRBD2. The length of the CDR3 is 14 residues. The ends lost 4 bases at V and 1 base at J; junction bases unmatched: 2. Looked up from germline, CDR1 is KGHSH and CDR2 is LQKENI. The CDR3 spells CASSLGLAQETQYF. DNA for the CDR3: TGTGCCAGCTCACTTGGACTAGCCCAAGAGACCCAGTACTTC.

This clone was counted only a few times. The rearrangement uses TRBV5-5 and TRBJ2-2, with 7 bases lining up with TRBD2. Trimming took 0 bases from V and 0 from J; bases not matched to a gene: 2. The CDR3 is 16 amino acids. Germline-derived CDR1 and CDR2 are SGHKS and YYEKEE (reference sequence). The CDR3 loop is CASSLAGGANTGELFF. The DNA of the CDR3 is TGTGCCAGCAGCTTGGCTGGGGGGGCGAACACCGGGGAGCTGTTTTTT.

This clone was seen only a few times. The rearrangement uses TRBV7-9 and TRBJ1-1; 10 nucleotides align to TRBD1. Unmatched junction bases numbered 5, after V lost 4 bases and J lost 3 bases. Germline CDR1 is SEHNR and CDR2 is FQNEAQ (reference sequence). There are 15 residues in the CDR3. Written as DNA, the CDR3 is TGTGCCAGCAGCTCCTTAGGACAGGGGGACACTGAAGCTTTCTTT. Amino acid sequence: CASSSLGQGDTEAFF.

Only a few counts were recorded for this clone. The V call is TRBV6-4, the J call TRBJ1-4; a weak D match, TRBD1 (5 bases). Germline CDR1 and CDR2: MRHNA and SNTAGT. The CDR3 contains 17 residues. V was clipped by 0 bases and J by 0 bases, with 11 bases between them. CDR3 coding DNA: TGTGCCAGCAGTGACTCATCCAGGGTTGCAACTAATGAAAAACTGTTTTTT. Protein product: CASSDSSRVATNEKLFF.

The CDR3 coding sequence is TGTGCCAGCAGCTTAGATGGACTTACTGGAAACACCATATATTTT. This codes for CASSLDGLTGNTIYF. This rearrangement joins TRBV11-1 to TRBJ1-3; D ambiguous. The V end was cut by 1 base, the J end by 2 bases, with 9 bases between. The CDR3 extends over 15 amino acids. Germline-derived CDR1 and CDR2 are SGHAT and FQDESV (reference sequence).

This clone was seen ten or more times. V and J are TRBV27 and TRBJ2-7, with 8 nucleotides matching TRBD1. CDR1 MNHEY and CDR2 SMNVEV come from the germline V gene (reference sequence). J was trimmed by 3 bases and V by 2 bases; bases with no gene match: 3. The CDR3 contains 14 residues. The CDR3 here is CASSLSTGGYEQYF. The CDR3 DNA sequence: TGTGCCAGCAGTTTAAGTACAGGGGGCTACGAGCAGTACTTC.